This T cell receptor beta chain was profiled in a study of OX40 agonist ivuxolimab in advanced cancers. Study context: Partial responses occurred in three patients (one hepatocellular carcinoma, two cutaneous melanoma).

CDR3 length equals 17 residues. V was clipped by 0 bases and J by 1 base, with 13 bases between them. CDR1 and CDR2 from the germline V gene are ENHRY and SYGVKD. Concerning this clone: Its target is unknown.

Produced via immunoSEQ multiplex PCR; TCRdb's table is partial and in-frame only. The sample yields 65,000 to 90,000 clones, around 80% seen once. Notes on the study in general: It was also the case that some nonresponders had low normalized T-cell clonal expansion. CD4+ and CD8+ blood T cells expanded clonally by week 6 at 0.1 to 3.0 mg/kg.

V and J are TRBV10-3 and TRBJ2-1, with D perhaps matching TRBD1 (6 bases). The source is an adult with an advanced solid tumor such as melanoma, head and neck, liver or kidney cancer. The specimen was CD4+ or CD8+ T cells sorted from blood, collected in a trial of the OX40 agonist ivuxolimab. The CDR3 spells CAISESIIRGSYNEQFF. In DNA form, the CDR3 reads TGTGCCATCAGTGAGTCGATAATTAGGGGGTCCTACAATGAGCAGTTCTTC.